These 25 T cell receptor beta chains originate from one sample sequenced in a study of T cells in localized non-small cell lung cancer. Assay used: immunoSEQ multiplex PCR; TCRdb lists only in-frame clones, some missing. The sample carries more than 50,000 clones, over 75% recorded once. The sequenced sample was peripheral blood, obtained before any cancer treatment. The source is a female donor older than 55 with stage II squamous cell lung carcinoma.

In this sample, this clone turned up a few times. The chain couples TRBV5-1 to TRBJ1-1; weak D call: TRBD1 (5 bases). V lost 3 bases, J lost 6 bases, and 15 bases lay in between. Germline lookup yields CDR1 SGHRS and CDR2 YFSETQ. This CDR3 is 14 amino acids long. The CDR3 DNA reads TGCGCCAGCAGCTCGAAAATCAGGGAGGCTGAAGCTTTCTTT. Residues: CASSSKIREAEAFF.

The chain recombines TRBV27 with TRBJ1-5; D gene ambiguous. The V gene lost 0 bases and the J gene lost 5 bases, with 5 bases spanning the gap. Germline V gives CDR1 MNHEY, CDR2 SMNVEV (reference sequence). CDR3 length: 13 amino acids. The CDR3 DNA reads TGTGCCAGCAGTTTATCGAGGGATCAGCCCCAGCATTTT. Protein product: CASSLSRDQPQHF.

The chain employs TRBV11-2 and TRBJ1-1; 7 nucleotides line up with TRBD1. V shed 3 bases and J 1 base; nucleotides not matched to a gene: 2. CDR1 is SGHAT, CDR2 FQNNGV, per germline. The CDR3 has 14 amino acids. The CDR3 DNA is TGTGCCAGCAGCTTGAACAGGGGGAACACTGAAGCTTTCTTT. This encodes CASSLNRGNTEAFF.

This chain joins TRBV20-1 and TRBJ2-7, with unresolved D. Trimming took 6 bases from V and 9 from J, leaving 15 bases between them. Per the germline V gene, CDR1 is DFQATT and CDR2 is SNEGSKA (reference sequence). CDR3 length equals 11 residues. In DNA, the CDR3 is TGCAGTGCGCAGGCCCTTACTGGGCAGTACTTC. Translating gives CSAQALTGQYF.

The rearrangement uses TRBV7-9 and TRBJ2-3, with D perhaps being TRBD1 or TRBD2 (5 bases each). From germline, CDR1 is SEHNR and CDR2 FQNEAQ (reference sequence). This CDR3 is 15 amino acids long. V was shortened by 10 bases and J by 2 bases, with 19 bases between the two germline ends. The CDR3 sequence is CATQRGASYTDTQYF. DNA of the CDR3: TGTGCCACCCAACGTGGGGCTAGCTACACAGATACGCAGTATTTT.

The chain has TRBV21-1 and TRBJ1-3; the D call of TRBD1 is as the table states it, not checked on the DNA. TRBV21-1 counts as a pseudogene. The CDR3 has 16 amino acids. The CDR3 sequence is CASSKRQGASGNTIYF. The CDR3 bases are TGTGCCAGCAGCAAACGACAGGGGGCCTCTGGAAACACCATATATTTT.

The chain has TRBV25-1 and TRBJ1-2, with a tentative D call TRBD1 (5 bases). The CDR3 has 13 residues. V lost 4 bases and J 8 bases, leaving 14 bases between the germline ends. Germline V lookup: CDR1 MGHDK, CDR2 SYGVNS. In nucleotides, the CDR3 is TGTGCCAGCAGTGGCCCGGGGGTGGAAGGCTACACCTTC. It encodes CASSGPGVEGYTF.

The chain combines TRBV29-1 with TRBJ1-5; D remains unclear. This CDR3 contains 13 residues. Trimming took 4 bases from V and 3 from J, leaving 10 bases between them. The germline V gene has CDR1 SQVTM and CDR2 ANQGSEA. The CDR3 DNA reads TGCAGCGTTGCCGGCCTTTACAATCAGCCCCAGCATTTT. This sequence encodes CSVAGLYNQPQHF.

J is TRBJ2-2 and V is TRBV2; 7 bases map to TRBD2. Germline trimming cut 1 base from V and 0 bases from J; bases unmatched to any gene: 2. Per the germline V gene, CDR1 is SNHLY and CDR2 is FYNNEI. The CDR3 runs 16 residues. CDR3 DNA: TGTGCCAGCAGTGAAGTCGGACTAGCGAACACCGGGGAGCTGTTTTTT. This encodes CASSEVGLANTGELFF.

V and J are TRBV7-8 and TRBJ2-5; the D gene is possibly TRBD1 (5 bases). The V gene's germline CDR1 is SGHVS and CDR2 FQNEAQ. CDR3 length equals 13 residues. Trimming shortened V by 5 bases and J by 5 bases, and 12 bases separated the two germline ends. The CDR3 DNA sequence: TGTGCCAGCAGCCAGCAAGGGGTCGAGACCCAGTACTTC. Protein sequence: CASSQQGVETQYF.

The chain has TRBV11-1 and TRBJ2-1; tentative D call: TRBD2 (6 bases). CDR3 length: 14 residues. V was cut by 5 bases and J by 10 bases, with 18 bases left in between. Germline V gene data show CDR1 as SGHAT and CDR2 as FQDESV (reference sequence). CDR3 sequence reads: CASSPEGTGAEQFF. Written as DNA, the CDR3 is TGTGCCAGCAGCCCGGAGGGGACTGGAGCGGAGCAGTTCTTC.

In DNA form, the CDR3 reads TGTGCCAGCAGCTGGGACGGACAGGGGAACACTGAAGCTTTCTTT. The encoded protein is CASSWDGQGNTEAFF. The rearrangement uses TRBV5-5 and TRBJ1-1, with 8 nucleotides matching TRBD1. CDR1 SGHKS and CDR2 YYEKEE come from the germline V gene (reference sequence). The length of the CDR3 is 15 residues. The V segment lost 3 bases and the J segment 1 base; nucleotides outside the gene matches: 5.

J is TRBJ2-1 and V is TRBV5-1; D unclear. Trimming took off 1 base at V and 5 bases at J, with 10 bases between the two ends. Germline-derived CDR1 and CDR2 are SGHRS and YFSETQ. There are 14 residues in the CDR3. The CDR3 DNA is TGCGCCAGCAGCTTGCAACAGAGCCACAATGAGCAGTTCTTC. This sequence encodes CASSLQQSHNEQFF.

The rearrangement uses TRBV7-6 and TRBJ1-4; D gene ambiguous. This CDR3 contains 19 residues. CDR1 is SGHVS and CDR2 is FNYEAQ in the germline V gene. V lost 2 bases and J lost 3, with 22 bases in between. The CDR3 loop is CASSLSGPRSVSANEKLFF. The DNA of the CDR3 is TGTGCCAGCAGCTTAAGTGGCCCCAGGTCGGTTTCGGCTAATGAAAAACTGTTTTTT.

This chain joins TRBV6-5 and TRBJ2-7; D is tentatively TRBD1 or TRBD2 (5 bases each). The germline gives CDR1 MNHEY, CDR2 SVGAGI. V was pared by 8 bases and J by 1 base, with 18 bases between. This CDR3 comprises 15 residues. CDR3 loop: CASVGTGTDSYEQYF. As DNA, the CDR3 is TGTGCCAGCGTTGGGACCGGGACGGATTCCTACGAGCAGTACTTC.

The chain recombines TRBV5-1 with TRBJ2-7; TRBD1 might be the D (5 bases). Per germline, CDR1 SGHRS and CDR2 YFSETQ. With 0 bases removed from V and 2 bases from J, the gap between germline ends came to 9 bases. The CDR3 has 14 amino acids. In nucleotides, the CDR3 is TGCGCCAGCAGCTTGGAGGGGTACCCCTACGAGCAGTACTTC. As protein: CASSLEGYPYEQYF.

With regard to this clone: At one end the junction does not follow the germline gene, possibly because of a read error. Other DNA sequences in this sample translate to the same CDR3. The chain employs TRBV6-5 and TRBJ1-2; D is unclear. The germline gives CDR1 MNHEY, CDR2 SVGAGI. This CDR3 region has 13 residues. CDR3 residues: CASSDTVNYGYTF. The CDR3 DNA reads as TGTGCCAGCAGTGATACAGTGAACTATGGCTACACCTTT.

The rearrangement joins TRBV7-6 to TRBJ2-2, with TRBD2 matching over 8 bases. The germline V gene has CDR1 SGHVS and CDR2 FNYEAQ. Trimming took 0 bases from V and 8 from J; bases not matched to a gene: 8. The CDR3 runs to 16 residues. CDR3 sequence (DNA): TGTGCCAGCAGCTTAGCTCCCCGGGGGGGCCTGGGGGAGCTGTTTTTT. It is translated as CASSLAPRGGLGELFF.

The chain is built from TRBV28 and TRBJ1-1; 8 nucleotides align to TRBD1. V lost 4 bases to trimming and J lost 5 bases; unmatched junction nucleotides: 3. Germline V lookup: CDR1 MDHEN, CDR2 SYDVKM. The length of the CDR3 is 13 residues. This chain's CDR3 is CASSSGGSTEAFF. The CDR3 coding sequence is TGTGCCAGCAGTTCAGGGGGCTCGACTGAAGCTTTCTTT.

This chain uses TRBV4-2 with TRBJ2-3, with 10 bases fitting TRBD2. The CDR3 extends over 20 amino acids. The germline gives CDR1 LGHNA, CDR2 YNFKEQ. The ends lost 0 bases at V and 1 base at J; junction bases unmatched: 13. The DNA for the CDR3 is TGTGCCAGCAGCCAAGATGGGCCTAGCGGGGGCCGTCGCGGCACAGATACGCAGTATTTT. Encoded protein: CASSQDGPSGGRRGTDTQYF.

The chain is built from TRBV5-6 and TRBJ1-3; TRBD1 matches 8 bases. Germline trimming cut 7 bases from V and 5 bases from J; bases unmatched to any gene: 5. The CDR3 extends over 13 amino acids. The V gene's germline CDR1 is SGHDT and CDR2 YYEEEE. This chain's CDR3 is CASFGQGRNTIYF. CDR3 nucleotides: TGTGCCAGCTTTGGACAGGGTCGAAACACCATATATTTT.

The chain employs TRBV6-5 and TRBJ1-2; maybe TRBD1 (5 bases). The V end lost 6 bases, the J end lost 2 bases, and 7 bases lay between the germline ends. The CDR3 is 12 residues long. Germline CDR1 MNHEY, CDR2 SVGAGI. CDR3 DNA sequence: TGTGCCAGCAGAGGGGTGAACTATGGCTACACCTTC. Translated, it gives CASRGVNYGYTF.

The genes are TRBV9 and TRBJ1-2; TRBD1 agrees at 7 bases. This CDR3 region has 16 residues. With V trimmed by 0 bases and J by 2 bases, 7 bases remained unmatched. Per the germline V gene, CDR1 is SGDLS and CDR2 is YYNGEE. The CDR3 spells CASSVAITGANYGYTF. The CDR3 DNA is TGTGCCAGCAGCGTAGCTATAACAGGGGCGAACTATGGCTACACCTTC.

In the case of this clone: The same CDR3 also results from other DNA sequences found in this sample. The chain has TRBV25-1 and TRBJ1-1; D unresolved. Germline V CDR1 and CDR2: MGHDK, SYGVNS. This CDR3 region has 14 residues. Trimming cost V 3 bases and J 2 bases, with 10 bases left between them. CDR3 in amino acids: CASSDDKPNTEAFF. The DNA for the CDR3 is TGTGCCAGCAGTGACGACAAGCCAAACACTGAAGCTTTCTTT.

The V call is TRBV30, the J call TRBJ2-7, with TRBD2 as a possible D gene (5 bases). Trimming removed 0 bases at V and 4 bases at J, with 7 bases between. This CDR3 has 12 residues. The germline V gene has CDR1 GTSNPN and CDR2 SVGIG (reference sequence). CDR3 in amino acids: CAWSVGGYEQYF. Here the CDR3 DNA reads TGTGCCTGGAGTGTCGGCGGGTACGAGCAGTACTTC.